This T cell receptor beta chain was captured by sequencing in a study of blood T cell repertoires in COVID-19. Study context: Material from acute and convalescent COVID-19 was sourced from the United States, Italy and Spain. Sources were T cells, B-cell-depleted T cells, or PBMCs; the material itself was cDNA or gDNA.

CDR1 is MNHEY, CDR2 SMNVEV, per germline (reference sequence). The V gene lost 6 bases and the J gene lost 7 bases, with 16 bases spanning the gap. The CDR3 consists of 14 residues. Per the authors' pipeline: Reference gene primers were amplified, and this amplification served to estimate nucleated cell counts. Sequencing was performed with immunoSEQ multiplex PCR; in TCRdb, only in-frame clones are kept and a portion is missing. D and trimming come from the DNA, and the V and J calls and clone size come from that table. Of roughly 120,000 clones listed, 88% are singletons. The gene calls are TRBV27 and TRBJ1-5, with D hard to call. The TCR originated in a woman between 45 and 60 years old with active or convalescent COVID-19. Material for sequencing was peripheral blood. The DNA of the CDR3 is TGTGCCAGCAGCATCAGTATCTTTTACCAGCCCCAGCATTTT. Protein product: CASSISIFYQPQHF.